This T cell receptor (beta chain) was documented in a study of radiation and T cells in renal cell carcinoma. The overall study: Nephrectomy followed 15 Gy stereotactic body radiation by 4 weeks.

Study-level findings and limits: In blood, top tumor clones expanded by 2 weeks, shrinking by 4.

Trimming took 4 bases from V and 10 from J, leaving 11 bases between them. The germline gives CDR1 LNHNV, CDR2 YYDKDF (reference sequence). This CDR3 contains 13 residues. Time point described: baseline pretreatment blood. Treatment given: 15 Gy SBRT to primary tumor, nephrectomy 4 weeks later. The tumor was a clear cell renal cell carcinoma. Of note for this clone: No antigen is known for it.

Measured with immunoSEQ multiplex PCR; TCRdb has only the in-frame clones, and not every one. The sample holds 50,000 to 75,000 clones, 78% seen once. The TCR originated in a man between 60 and 75 years old with renal cell carcinoma. The chain has TRBV15 and TRBJ1-6; tentatively, D is TRBD1 (5 bases). Here the sequenced sample was blood, taken from a patient whose treatment included radiotherapy and nephrectomy. The CDR3 here is CATSMRQRSPLHF. The CDR3 DNA reads TGTGCCACCAGCATGCGACAGCGGTCACCCCTCCACTTT.